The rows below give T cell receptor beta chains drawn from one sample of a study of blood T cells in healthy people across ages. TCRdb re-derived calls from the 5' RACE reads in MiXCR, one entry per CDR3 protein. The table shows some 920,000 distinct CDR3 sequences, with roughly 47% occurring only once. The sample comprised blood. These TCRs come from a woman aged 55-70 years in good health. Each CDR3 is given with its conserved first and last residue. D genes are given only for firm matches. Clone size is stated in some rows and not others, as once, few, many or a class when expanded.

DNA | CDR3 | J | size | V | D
TGTGCCAGCAGCCCTCCACACCGGGACGGAGCCTACGAGCAGTACTTC | CASSPPHRDGAYEQYF | TRBJ2-7 | - | TRBV7-6 | -
TGTGCCAGCAGTTACGGCCCAACCTCTAGGGGCTATGGCTACACCTTC | CASSYGPTSRGYGYTF | TRBJ1-2 | - | TRBV6-5 | -
TGTGCCAGCAGCACAATGGGGGCGCACGATACGCAGTATTTT | CASSTMGAHDTQYF | TRBJ2-3 | few | TRBV11-2 | -
TGTGCCAGCAGCGAAAGAGGATACAATAGCGGGTCCTACGAGCAGTACTTC | CASSERGYNSGSYEQYF | TRBJ2-7 | - | TRBV4-2 | TRBD2
TGTGCCAGCTCAACCACCCCGGGACAGTTGAACACTGAAGCTTTCTTT | CASSTTPGQLNTEAFF | TRBJ1-1 | - | TRBV18 | TRBD1
TGTGCCAGCACCGAACAGGAGATGGGAGAGACCCAGTACTTC | CASTEQEMGETQYF | TRBJ2-5 | - | TRBV2 | -
TGCAGTGCTAGATTCCGGGGGATCTACGAGCAGTACTTC | CSARFRGIYEQYF | TRBJ2-7 | - | TRBV20-1 | -
TGTGCCGGCTCACCACAGGGTCTGAACACTGAAGCTTTCTTT | CAGSPQGLNTEAFF | TRBJ1-1 | - | TRBV18 | -
TGTGCCAGCAGTGAACTGCAGGCTGCAATCCAAGAGACCCAGTACTTC | CASSELQAAIQETQYF | TRBJ2-5 | once | TRBV25-1 | -
TGTGCCAGCAGTTTGCGCAGAGTGGGCACAGATACGCAGTATTTT | CASSLRRVGTDTQYF | TRBJ2-3 | - | TRBV12-3/TRBV12-4 | -
TGTGCCAGCAAAGGGGGGTACACAGATACGCAGTATTTT | CASKGGYTDTQYF | TRBJ2-3 | once | TRBV6-6 | -